This T cell receptor (beta chain) was sequenced for a study of CD8 T cells in ankylosing spondylitis. The study's findings and limits: The study looked at matched synovial fluid samples from ankylosing spondylitis patients. Disease-linked clones were reported to be significantly enriched there. Past studies reported some motif variants in reactive arthritis synovial fluid and blood. What seemed typical of ankylosing spondylitis blood was a TCR beta motif built from several highly homologous variants.

With respect to this clonotype: Its target is not known.

5'-RACE, quantitative and with molecular barcodes, yielded the TCR beta libraries. Via MiXCR, TCRdb re-called the 5' RACE reads, giving one row per CDR3 protein. This table holds 35,000 or so distinct CDR3 sequences, more than 15% found once. Deletions cut 6 bases from V and 1 base from J, with 12 bases between. There are 15 residues in the CDR3. The chain combines TRBV12-3 or TRBV12-4 with TRBJ2-2; D ambiguous. The sequence derives from a male donor with ankylosing spondylitis or in good health (not recorded which). Source material: blood. CDR3: CASSPQRGNTGELFF. The CDR3 region has the DNA TGTGCCAGCAGCCCCCAAAGAGGGAACACCGGGGAGCTGTTTTTT.